This paragraph reports one TCR beta chain. This specimen belongs to a study of cytomegalovirus exposure and HLA in healthy donors. Per the germline V gene, CDR1 is KGHSH and CDR2 is LQKENI. V lost 7 bases, J lost 0 bases, and 15 bases lay in between. This CDR3 comprises 15 residues. PCR employed 60 Vbeta and 13 Jbeta primers. Measured with immunoSEQ multiplex PCR; TCRdb has only the in-frame clones, and not every one. The sample table includes 150,000 to 250,000 clones. This TCR was sampled from a boy younger than 18 in good health and CMV-seronegative. Sequenced input: PBMCs. V is TRBV18 and J is TRBJ1-1; D might be TRBD1 (5 bases). The CDR3 spells CASYPTGVMNTEAFF. The CDR3, as DNA: TGTGCCAGCTATCCCACGGGGGTTATGAACACTGAAGCTTTCTTT.